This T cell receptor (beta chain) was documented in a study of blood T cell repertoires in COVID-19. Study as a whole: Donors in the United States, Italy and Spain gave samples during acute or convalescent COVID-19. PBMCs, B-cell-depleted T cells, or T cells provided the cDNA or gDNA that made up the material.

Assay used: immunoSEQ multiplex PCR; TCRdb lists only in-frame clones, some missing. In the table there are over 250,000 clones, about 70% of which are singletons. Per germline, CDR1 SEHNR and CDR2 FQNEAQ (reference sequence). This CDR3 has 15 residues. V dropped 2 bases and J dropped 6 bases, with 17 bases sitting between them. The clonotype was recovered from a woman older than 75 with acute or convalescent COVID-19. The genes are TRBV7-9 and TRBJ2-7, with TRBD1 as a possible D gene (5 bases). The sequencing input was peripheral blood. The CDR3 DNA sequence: TGTGCCAGCAGCTTACCCCAAGCAGGGAAGGTCGAGCAGTACTTC. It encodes CASSLPQAGKVEQYF. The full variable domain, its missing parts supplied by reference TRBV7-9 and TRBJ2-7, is DTGVSQNPRHKITKRGQNVTFRCDPISEHNRLYWYRQTLGQGPEFLTYFQNEAQLEKSRLLSDRFSAERPKGSFSTLEIQRTEQGDSAMYLCASSLPQAGKVEQYFGPGTRLTVT.